The 24 T cell receptor beta chains given below trace back to one sample, sequenced in a study of T-cell reconstitution after alpha-beta-depleted transplantation in children. As it was prepared, the TCRbeta library received unique molecular identifiers. Via MiXCR, TCRdb re-called the PCR reads, giving one row per CDR3 protein. Seen here are nearly 350,000 distinct CDR3 sequences, around 15% observed once, and the top ten hold about 41%. Source: PBMCs, mostly from graft donor cells, taken 360 days after TCRalphabeta/CD19-depleted stem cell transplant. The source of these receptors is a male patient between 2 and 9 years old who had a stem cell transplant for acute lymphoblastic leukemia, so the T cells may come from the graft donor.

There are a few counts of this clonotype. The V and J genes are TRBV4-3 and TRBJ2-1; maybe TRBD1 (7 bases). Germline V gene sequence: CDR1 LGHNA, CDR2 YSLEER. This CDR3 comprises 15 residues. V gave up 1 base and J gave up 7 bases, with 14 bases separating them. In DNA form, the CDR3 reads TGCGCCAGCAGCCAAGGGCAGGGGGGTCTGAATGAGCAGTTCTTC. Encoded protein: CASSQGQGGLNEQFF.

This clonotype has only a few counts. This chain connects TRBV19 to TRBJ1-5; 8 bases align to TRBD1. Trimming at V came to 6 bases and at J to 1 base, leaving 5 bases not matched to a gene. Germline loops: CDR1 LNHDA, CDR2 SQIVND (reference sequence). The CDR3 covers 15 residues. CDR3 bases: TGTGCCAGTAGCAAAAGGACAGGGAGCAATCAGCCCCAGCATTTT. Amino acid sequence: CASSKRTGSNQPQHF.

This clonotype was detected only a few times. This chain joins TRBV19 and TRBJ2-1; the D gene is possibly TRBD2 (6 bases). CDR1 and CDR2 (germline): LNHDA, SQIVND (reference sequence). V lost 3 bases and J 4 bases, leaving 13 bases between the germline ends. This CDR3 comprises 15 residues. CDR3 DNA: TGTGCCAGTAGTATGAGTAGCGGTTATTACAATGAGCAGTTCTTC. It specifies CASSMSSGYYNEQFF.

This clonotype has just a few counts. V and J are TRBV11-1 and TRBJ2-1; D unclear. Germline V gene sequence: CDR1 SGHAT, CDR2 FQDESV (reference sequence). CDR3 size: 18 residues. The germline V and J ends were trimmed by 5 bases and 3 bases, with 23 bases remaining between them. CDR3 amino acids: CASSPAPLLYGIYNEQFF. CDR3 nucleotide sequence: TGTGCCAGCAGCCCGGCTCCCCTACTCTATGGCATCTACAATGAGCAGTTCTTC.

This chain connects TRBV27 to TRBJ2-7; 14 bases agree with TRBD2. There are 16 residues in the CDR3. V trimming: 6 bases; J trimming: 2 bases; junction bases outside the gene matches: 6. CDR1 MNHEY and CDR2 SMNVEV come from the germline V gene (reference sequence). The CDR3 region has the DNA TGTGCCAGCAGCCGACGACTAGCGGGAGGGCCCTACGAGCAGTACTTC. Its translation is CASSRRLAGGPYEQYF.

CDR3 bases: TGTGCCAGCAGCTTAGCTCGCCGGACAGGGGGACAGACCCAGTACTTC. Its translation: CASSLARRTGGQTQYF. The rearrangement uses TRBV7-2 and TRBJ2-5, with 10 nucleotides matching TRBD1. This CDR3 contains 16 residues. Trimming at V came to 0 bases and at J to 6 bases, leaving 7 bases not matched to a gene. Per germline, CDR1 SGHTA and CDR2 FQGNSA.

The chain recombines TRBV7-8 with TRBJ2-1, with 8 bases identical to TRBD1. Germline values: CDR1 SGHVS, CDR2 FQNEAQ. CDR3 size: 14 residues. The V segment lost 1 base and the J segment 10 bases; nucleotides outside the gene matches: 6. The DNA for the CDR3 is TGTGCCAGCAGCTTAGTTGACAGGGGAGGAGAGCAGTTCTTC. Translated, it gives CASSLVDRGGEQFF.

This clonotype was seen many times. This rearrangement joins TRBV4-1 to TRBJ2-2, with TRBD2 matching 12 bases. Germline loops: CDR1 MGHRA, CDR2 YSYEKL. This CDR3 is built from 18 residues. Losses at the gene ends were 8 bases for V and 0 bases for J; bases not matched to a gene: 10. CDR3 residues: CASSAGLAGPANTGELFF. The DNA of the CDR3 is TGCGCCAGCTCCGCCGGACTAGCGGGGCCCGCGAACACCGGGGAGCTGTTTTTT.

This clonotype was detected ten times or more. This chain uses TRBV25-1 with TRBJ2-3; D may be TRBD1 (6 bases). The V and J ends lost 4 bases and 6 bases respectively, with 14 bases between them. The CDR3 runs 14 residues. Germline assignment: CDR1 MGHDK and CDR2 SYGVNS. In DNA, the CDR3 is TGTGCCAGCAGTGGGCCGAACAGGGCGGATACGCAGTATTTT. It translates to CASSGPNRADTQYF.

This clonotype came up many times. The chain combines TRBV5-1 with TRBJ1-2; D is unresolved. This CDR3 has 13 amino acids. V lost 7 bases, J lost 0 bases, and 10 bases lay in between. Germline CDR1 reads SGHRS; CDR2 reads YFSETQ. The CDR3 region has the DNA TGCGCCAGCCGGCGGCTGTCTAACTATGGCTACACCTTC. Protein product: CASRRLSNYGYTF.

This clonotype came up a few times. The chain uses TRBV5-6 and TRBJ2-7; 10 bases map to TRBD2. The CDR3 covers 17 residues. The V and J ends lost 2 bases and 3 bases, in that order; junction bases with no gene match: 11. The V gene's germline CDR1 is SGHDT and CDR2 YYEEEE. The CDR3 bases are TGTGCCAGCAGCTTAGGGCTAGCGGGAGAGTGGCGCTACGAGCAGTACTTC. Residues: CASSLGLAGEWRYEQYF.

This clonotype was detected only a few times. This chain connects TRBV28 to TRBJ2-7; TRBD1 might be the D (6 bases). The V end was cut by 1 base, the J end by 3 bases, with 16 bases between. The CDR3 totals 16 residues. Germline loops: CDR1 MDHEN, CDR2 SYDVKM. The CDR3 sequence is CASSLSLDSGGYEQYF. CDR3 in DNA: TGTGCCAGCAGTTTATCTTTGGACAGTGGAGGCTACGAGCAGTACTTC.

This clonotype showed up many times. This sequence joins TRBV4-1 and TRBJ2-6; maybe TRBD2 (7 bases). Trimming stripped 2 bases from V and 1 base from J, with 18 bases between. The CDR3 contains 19 residues. Germline CDR1 MGHRA, CDR2 YSYEKL. The CDR3 spells CASSQSPRGAPSGANVLTF. The CDR3 DNA reads as TGCGCCAGCAGCCAATCCCCCCGGGGGGCTCCATCTGGGGCCAACGTCCTGACTTTC.

This clonotype showed up just a few times. V usage is TRBV7-9 and J usage is TRBJ1-4, with D perhaps matching TRBD1 (5 bases). The CDR3 consists of 15 residues. Germline CDR1 is SEHNR and CDR2 is FQNEAQ (reference sequence). V lost 5 bases, J lost 0 bases, and 10 bases lay in between. CDR3 protein: CASSRGLSTNEKLFF. Written as DNA, the CDR3 is TGTGCCAGCAGCCGGGGACTTTCAACTAATGAAAAACTGTTTTTT.

This clonotype has a handful of counts. The rearrangement uses TRBV5-1 and TRBJ2-2, with D unclear. Germline V gives CDR1 SGHRS, CDR2 YFSETQ. Trimming took 4 bases from V and 8 from J, leaving 6 bases between them. The CDR3 has 11 amino acids. The CDR3 spells CASSQPGELFF. The CDR3, as DNA: TGCGCCAGCAGCCAACCGGGGGAGCTGTTTTTT.

This clonotype was observed many times. The chain combines TRBV7-2 with TRBJ2-3, with 11 positions matching TRBD2. The CDR3 loop spans 16 amino acids. The V gene end was trimmed by 0 bases and the J gene end by 5 bases; junction bases not matched to a gene: 4. Germline values: CDR1 SGHTA, CDR2 FQGNSA. CDR3 sequence: CASSLAPSGRLDTQYF. CDR3 in DNA: TGTGCCAGCAGCTTAGCTCCTAGCGGGAGGTTAGATACGCAGTATTTT.

V gene TRBV14 combines with J gene TRBJ2-7; perhaps TRBD2 as D (5 bases). Trimming shortened V by 2 bases and J by 6 bases, and 17 bases separated the two germline ends. This CDR3 region has 15 residues. Germline values: CDR1 SGHDN, CDR2 FVKESK. The CDR3 bases are TGTGCCAGCAGCCAAAAGAATTCGGGGTTTGGCGAGCAGTACTTC. As protein: CASSQKNSGFGEQYF.

CDR3 region: CASSGRAKNTGELFF. In DNA form, the CDR3 reads TGTGCCTCGAGCGGGAGGGCCAAGAACACCGGGGAGCTGTTTTTT. The chain couples TRBV10-3 to TRBJ2-2; 10 bases match TRBD2. The CDR3 is 15 amino acids. From germline, CDR1 is ENHRY and CDR2 SYGVKD. Trimming took 11 bases from V and 1 from J; bases not matched to a gene: 7.

This clonotype was observed many times. This chain uses TRBV28 with TRBJ2-3; D remains unclear. Germline CDR1 is MDHEN and CDR2 is SYDVKM. Between the trimmed V and J ends, which lost 3 bases and 0 bases, there was a span of 7 bases. This CDR3 contains 14 residues. The CDR3 here is CASSFSSSTDTQYF. The CDR3 region has the DNA TGTGCCAGCAGTTTCTCCTCTAGCACAGATACGCAGTATTTT.

V usage is TRBV15 and J usage is TRBJ2-2, with TRBD1 as a possible D gene (6 bases). The CDR3 runs 15 residues. Germline V gene sequence: CDR1 LNHNV, CDR2 YYDKDF (reference sequence). The ends were cut back, 3 bases at V and 5 bases at J, with 13 bases in the middle. The CDR3 coding sequence is TGTGCCACCAGCAGCTTGGGGGCAGGGACCGGGGAGCTGTTTTTT. Its translation: CATSSLGAGTGELFF.

This clonotype was seen repeatedly, ten times or more. The chain uses TRBV12-3 or TRBV12-4 and TRBJ2-5, with D perhaps matching TRBD1 (5 bases). With 8 bases removed from V and 4 bases from J, the gap between germline ends came to 14 bases. The CDR3 length is 13 residues. CDR3 in amino acids: CASGQKMGETQYF. CDR3 nucleotide sequence: TGTGCCAGCGGACAAAAGATGGGAGAGACCCAGTACTTC.

There are a few counts of this clonotype. This sequence joins TRBV13 and TRBJ2-2; D is undetermined. V shed 1 base and J shed 5 bases, with 5 bases lying between them. Germline V gene lookup returns CDR1 PRHDT and CDR2 FYEKMQ (reference sequence). The CDR3 contains 13 residues. CDR3: CASSLEQTGELFF. The CDR3 nucleotides are TGTGCCAGCAGCTTAGAACAAACCGGGGAGCTGTTTTTT.

Written as DNA, the CDR3 is TGTGCCAGCAGCGTTTCGACAGGGCGGTCGAATGAAAAACTGTTTTTT. Its translation: CASSVSTGRSNEKLFF. The rearrangement uses TRBV9 and TRBJ1-4; 7 nucleotides line up with TRBD1. The CDR3 consists of 16 residues. V lost 2 bases, J lost 5 bases, and 9 bases stayed unmatched. The germline CDR1 and CDR2 sequences are SGDLS and YYNGEE.

This clonotype was seen more than once but under ten times. The chain recombines TRBV5-1 with TRBJ2-1; D uncertain. The CDR3 is 11 amino acids. The V gene's germline CDR1 is SGHRS and CDR2 YFSETQ. The germline V and J ends were trimmed by 6 bases and 6 bases, with 7 bases remaining between them. The CDR3, as DNA: TGCGCCAGCATCCTAGGCAATGAGCAGTTCTTC. Translating it yields CASILGNEQFF.